Presented here are 12 T cell receptor beta chains from one specimen sequenced in a study of T cell clonotyping in hematopoietic cell transplantation listed by TCRdb under 2021. Receptor amplification or capture employed the immunoSEQ multiplex PCR assay. Imported from immuneACCESS, the table was reduced by TCRdb to in-frame sequences with V and J called. These copies leave out some clones; in studies compared against another copy, an unresolved V gene accounts for under half, and the cause of the remainder is not known. The sample data list approximately 42,000 clones, and 95% of these were observed just once. The biggest ten clones account for approximately 0.94% of the sample. The sequencing input was peripheral blood mononuclear cells. The receptors stem from a man younger than 40 in good health. Some clones in this sample may be carry-over from other donors' samples.

The gene calls are TRBV7-8 and TRBJ1-5, with a weak D call TRBD1 (6 bases). Deletions cut 4 bases from V and 11 bases from J, with 12 bases between. Germline values: CDR1 SGHVS, CDR2 FQNEAQ. The CDR3 runs 12 residues. The CDR3, as DNA: TGTGCCAGCAGCTCGACAGGATTAGCCCAGCATTTT. Amino acids: CASSSTGLAQHF.

The chain recombines TRBV6-5 with TRBJ1-1; D not certain. The CDR3 length is 15 residues. The V gene lost 0 bases and the J gene lost 3 bases, with 11 bases spanning the gap. The germline gives CDR1 MNHEY, CDR2 SVGAGI. The CDR3 DNA reads as TGTGCCAGCAGTTACTCAAAGAGGGCGTACACTGAAGCTTTCTTT. It translates to CASSYSKRAYTEAFF.

This clone has a single count. The J gene is TRBJ2-2, the V gene TRBV27, with a tentative D call TRBD2 (5 bases). Germline CDR1 reads MNHEY; CDR2 reads SMNVEV (reference sequence). Trimming took off 6 bases at V and 4 bases at J, with 15 bases between the two ends. This CDR3 has 15 residues. CDR3 coding DNA: TGTGCCAGCAGCGGCGCACGGGGTCTCACCGGGGAGCTGTTTTTT. Translated: CASSGARGLTGELFF.

This chain links TRBV15 with TRBJ2-7, with TRBD1 identical over 8 bases. This CDR3 region has 16 residues. Germline V gene lookup returns CDR1 LNHNV and CDR2 YYDKDF (reference sequence). The V gene end was trimmed by 0 bases and the J gene end by 4 bases; junction bases not matched to a gene: 8. CDR3 sequence reads: CATSRDQGTGYYEQYF. Written as DNA, the CDR3 is TGTGCCACCAGCAGAGATCAGGGGACAGGATATTACGAGCAGTACTTC.

This chain joins TRBV11-2 and TRBJ2-1; D call uncertain. This CDR3 has 11 amino acids. Germline assignment: CDR1 SGHAT and CDR2 FQNNGV. Trimming removed 2 bases at V and 10 bases at J, with 6 bases between. DNA of the CDR3: TGTGCCAGCAGCTTAAGAGGCGAGCAGTTCTTC. It encodes CASSLRGEQFF. Full variable domain (remainder filled in from reference TRBV11-2 and TRBJ2-1): EAGVAQSPRYKIIEKRQSVAFWCNPISGHATLYWYQQILGQGPKLLIQFQNNGVVDDSQLPKDRFSAERLKGVDSTLKIQPAKLEDSAVYLCASSLRGEQFFGPGTRLTVL.

CDR3 in DNA: TGTGCCAGCAGCGTAAACAGGGTTGGGGACACTGAAGCTTTCTTT. Its translation: CASSVNRVGDTEAFF. This rearrangement joins TRBV9 to TRBJ1-1; TRBD1 is a possible D gene (6 bases). V was trimmed by 1 base and J by 3 bases, leaving 13 bases between them. CDR3 length: 15 residues. The germline V gene has CDR1 SGDLS and CDR2 YYNGEE.

This clone was counted once. The CDR3 DNA reads as TGTGCCAGCAGCCGCGACCGGGACTGGGATTACAATGAGCAGTTCTTC. Protein product: CASSRDRDWDYNEQFF. The rearrangement links TRBV4-2 to TRBJ2-1; D might be TRBD2 (6 bases). This CDR3 region has 16 residues. With 4 bases removed from V and 4 bases from J, the gap between germline ends came to 17 bases. Germline V lookup: CDR1 LGHNA, CDR2 YNFKEQ.

This chain uses TRBV5-1 with TRBJ2-7; 8 bases fit TRBD2. CDR1 SGHRS and CDR2 YFSETQ come from the germline V gene. The CDR3 spans 14 residues. V lost 5 bases, J lost 4 bases, and 8 bases stayed unmatched. This CDR3 reads CASRTGTSGYEQYF. The CDR3 DNA is TGCGCCAGCAGAACCGGGACTAGTGGGTACGAGCAGTACTTC.

The CDR3 loop is CASSDRGGYTF. The DNA for the CDR3 is TGTGCCAGCAGTGATCGGGGTGGCTACACCTTC. This chain joins TRBV6-1 and TRBJ1-2, with D unclear. The CDR3 is 11 amino acids. V was cut by 3 bases and J by 7 bases, with 6 bases left in between. Germline CDR1 is MNHNS and CDR2 is SASEGT.

The chain carries TRBV28 and TRBJ2-1, with TRBD2 matching 8 bases. Germline loops: CDR1 MDHEN, CDR2 SYDVKM. V shed 2 bases and J 4 bases; nucleotides not matched to a gene: 4. The length of the CDR3 is 15 residues. Written as DNA, the CDR3 is TGTGCCAGCAGTTTACCTAGCGGGCTGTACAATGAGCAGTTCTTC. It codes for CASSLPSGLYNEQFF.

This chain connects TRBV19 to TRBJ2-7; D might be TRBD1 or TRBD2, each matching 5 bases. Germline CDR1 reads LNHDA; CDR2 reads SQIVND (reference sequence). The CDR3 is made up of 15 amino acids. V was trimmed by 5 bases and J by 6 bases, leaving 20 bases between them. CDR3 in amino acids: CASSPGPTSISEQYF. DNA for the CDR3: TGTGCCAGTAGTCCGGGACCGACATCCATCTCCGAGCAGTACTTC.

The chain couples TRBV6-1 to TRBJ1-4; D remains ambiguous. This CDR3 region has 12 residues. Trimming removed 4 bases at V and 7 bases at J, with 7 bases between. Germline CDR1 reads MNHNS; CDR2 reads SASEGT. This CDR3 reads CASSVKTEKLFF. Written as DNA, the CDR3 is TGTGCCAGCAGTGTTAAGACTGAAAAACTGTTTTTT.